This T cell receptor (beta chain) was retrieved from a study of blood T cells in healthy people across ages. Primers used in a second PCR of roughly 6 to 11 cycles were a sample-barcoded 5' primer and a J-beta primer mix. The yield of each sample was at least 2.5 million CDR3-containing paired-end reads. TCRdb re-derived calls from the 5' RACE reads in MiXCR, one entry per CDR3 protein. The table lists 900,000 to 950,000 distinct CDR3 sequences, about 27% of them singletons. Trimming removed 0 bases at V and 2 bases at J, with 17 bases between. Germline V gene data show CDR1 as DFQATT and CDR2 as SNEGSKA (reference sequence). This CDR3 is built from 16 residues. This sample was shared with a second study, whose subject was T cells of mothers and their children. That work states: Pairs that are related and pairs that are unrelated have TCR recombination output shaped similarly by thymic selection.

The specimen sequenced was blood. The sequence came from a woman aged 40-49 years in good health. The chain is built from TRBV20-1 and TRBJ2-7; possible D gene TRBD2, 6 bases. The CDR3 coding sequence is TGCAGTGCTAGAGATCTTACGGGGGTAAGGACCTACGAGCAGTACTTC. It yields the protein CSARDLTGVRTYEQYF.